Following are 4 T cell receptor beta chains from one sample sequenced in a study of identical twins. TCRdb reprocessed the 5' RACE reads via MiXCR and lists one record per CDR3 protein. The repertoire holds some 900,000 distinct CDR3 sequences, with 9% to 15% as singletons. The sample also formed part of further work on yellow fever vaccine responses in identical twins.

Sample: PBMCs. Receptors originate from a woman younger than 30 in good health.

This chain connects TRBV5-1 to TRBJ2-3; D call uncertain. The CDR3 is 16 amino acids. V lost 3 bases to trimming and J lost 2 bases, with 16 bases between them. Germline V CDR1 and CDR2: SGHRS, YFSETQ. CDR3 DNA: TGCGCCAGCAGCTCCCTGTCCCGGGCGGACACAGATACGCAGTATTTT. Amino acid sequence: CASSSLSRADTDTQYF.

The chain is built from TRBV12-3 or TRBV12-4 and TRBJ2-7, with unresolved D. This CDR3 has 15 amino acids. Deletions cut 2 bases from V and 1 base from J, with 12 bases between. The CDR3 sequence: CASSLLNTWSYEQYF. CDR3 coding DNA: TGTGCCAGCAGTTTATTAAACACCTGGTCCTACGAGCAGTACTTC.

The table lists this clonotype with a few counts. The chain employs TRBV29-1 and TRBJ2-3; D is ambiguous. The CDR3 totals 14 residues. Per the germline V gene, CDR1 is SQVTM and CDR2 is ANQGSEA. Trimming took off 7 bases at V and 6 bases at J, with 20 bases between the two ends. The CDR3 protein is CSADLGPVSDTQYF. The CDR3 region has the DNA TGCAGCGCCGACCTCGGCCCTGTTTCGGATACGCAGTATTTT.

Only a few counts were recorded for this clonotype. The chain combines TRBV4-1 with TRBJ2-7, with 13 nucleotides matching TRBD2. Germline V gives CDR1 MGHRA, CDR2 YSYEKL. The CDR3 contains 19 residues. V lost 1 base, J lost 0 bases, and 9 bases stayed unmatched. Here the CDR3 DNA reads TGCGCCAGCAGCCAAGGAACTAGCGGGAGGGCCTTTAGCTCCTACGAGCAGTACTTC. Protein sequence: CASSQGTSGRAFSSYEQYF.